This TCR beta chain is from a study of blood T cell repertoires in COVID-19. Across the whole study: Samples of COVID-19 (acute and convalescent) were obtained from the United States, Italy and Spain.

Using immunoSEQ multiplex PCR, the repertoire was profiled, and TCRdb retains in-frame clones only, with some absent. The sample lists tens of thousands of clones, under 80% occurring once. The CDR3 sequence is 15 residues long. Germline V gives CDR1 SNHLY, CDR2 FYNNEI. Trimming shortened V by 7 bases and J by 3 bases, and 15 bases separated the two germline ends. The receptor was derived from a man between 65 and 85 years old with COVID-19, enrolled during active disease. Specimen: peripheral blood. The chain is built from TRBV2 and TRBJ2-2, with D maybe TRBD1 (6 bases). The CDR3 nucleotides are TGTGCCAGCAACAATGGGCAGGGGTACACCGGGGAGCTGTTTTTT. This gives the protein CASNNGQGYTGELFF.